Reported below is one T cell receptor (beta chain). It lacks a known antigen. The sample holds no much larger clone one base away, and base qualities are not on file. CDR1 and CDR2, looked up from the germline V gene, are MNHEY and SVGEGT. Trimming costs V 3 bases and J 9 bases, and their ends lie 11 bases apart. Spanning cysteine to phenylalanine, the CDR3 consists of 13 amino acids. Of the read, only the CDR3 DNA is kept; its 39 bases are in frame from base 1. The sample originates from a study of response to subunit inactivated influenza vaccine listed by TCRdb under 2018. At the level of the whole study: To follow how T cells responded to a trivalent subunit inactivated influenza vaccine, the researchers relied on deep quantitative profiling of the T cell receptor repertoire. Study-wide findings and limitations: The authors proposed that each seasonal influenza vaccination may bring in only a limited number of new T cells.

Library preparation employed RT-PCR. Reads for this sample came from an Illumina HiSeq 2500. TCRdb reanalyzed the raw reads on its own, using fastp at Q25 for trimming and MiXCR for clone calling, and kept in-frame beta chains. Rows are unified per CDR3 protein, each entry keeping the most common DNA and genes. This sample comprises about 570,000 distinct CDR3 sequences, roughly 10% of them detected only once. Clones ranked in the top ten supply approximately 11% of the sample. These data were likewise used in another study, on T cells expressing NK-cell markers. From the second report: TCR beta cDNA libraries were made by 5'RACE template switching that added a universal primer site and unique molecular identifiers. TCR beta-chain repertoires were profiled in sorted CD3+CD56+NKG2C+, CD3+CD56+NKG2C- and CD3+CD56-NKG2C+ T-cell subsets from several donors. Seven of the eight sequenced donors were HCMV-seropositive and one was HCMV-seronegative. In several experiments an anti-gammadeltaTCR antibody was added to restrict sorting to alphabetaTCR-expressing T cells. In several donors, the dominant CD3+CD56+NKG2C+ clonotypes were among the top 10 CD8+ clonotypes and accounted for roughly 1.0-7.5% of CD8+ T cells. Those dominant clonotypes were again the most abundant among CD3+CD56-NKG2C+ cells in four donors, at about 28.3-60.1%. It remained unclear whether the expanded NKG2C-expressing T cell clones were specific for HCMV antigens. All eight donors whose samples were sequenced were randomly selected healthy volunteers, three of them men and five women. HCMV serostatus was determined by detecting HCMV-specific IgG in serum with a commercial ELISA kit. Ficoll density gradient centrifugation was used to isolate peripheral blood mononuclear cells from blood. For about 6 donors, unsorted PBMC were also used to sequence bulk peripheral blood T-cell repertoires. Synthesis of cDNA was primed from the TCR beta constant segment and was followed by two consecutive PCR amplification steps. Libraries were sequenced as 2 x 150 bp reads on Illumina HiSeq 2000/2500, MiSeq or NextSeq. Reads were demultiplexed and grouped by UMI with MIGEC, and clonotypes were assembled and quantified with MiTCR. To remove erroneous sequences, TCR cDNA sequences were retained only when supported by two or more reads. Downstream repertoire analysis used the tcR package, and clonotypes were matched across fractions by CDR3 nucleotide sequence plus V segment. VDJmatch was used to annotate antigen specificity against VDJdb, with one amino acid substitution allowed in CDR3.

Sequencing used PBMCs from blood, obtained on the day of vaccination. The sequence links TRBV6-2 or TRBV6-3 to TRBJ2-2; the D region may be TRBD1 or TRBD2, each matching 5 bases equally. This clonotype was obtained from a man aged 50-60 years who received an inactivated influenza vaccine. Donor details come from another sample of the same person, matched by shared clones. The sequence in DNA is TGTGCCAGCAGTTATGAGGGGATTAGGGAGCTGTTTTTT. Its protein reads: CASSYEGIRELFF.